The source of this TCR beta chain is a study of T cells in Graves' hyperthyroidism and ophthalmopathy. Findings of the study overall: Ophthalmopathy was told apart from stable hyperthyroidism by a 13 V-J model.

Out of less than 12 ml of fresh peripheral blood came the PBMCs. To note about this clonotype: The target antigen is unknown.

Regions amplified from RNA transcripts were the TCR beta CDR3 regions. First-round RT-PCR with HTBI primers amplified the TCR CDR3 region. TCRdb reanalysed the multiplex PCR reads using MiXCR and keeps one entry per CDR3 protein. The data contain a few hundred thousand distinct CDR3 sequences, approximately 14% of them singletons. V dropped 3 bases and J dropped 7 bases, with 7 bases sitting between them. Germline V lookup: CDR1 SNHLY, CDR2 FYNNEI. CDR3 length: 12 amino acids. Sequenced sample: blood. The chain couples TRBV2 to TRBJ2-1, with a possible D match to TRBD1 (6 bases). The TCR originated in a woman between 18 and 29 years old with Graves' hyperthyroidism. CDR3 bases: TGTGCCAGCAGTGATACAGGGAATGAGCAGTTCTTC. Protein product: CASSDTGNEQFF.